The 5 T cell receptor beta chains presented below share a single source sample, sequenced in a study of OX40 agonist ivuxolimab in advanced cancers. This table comes from immunoSEQ multiplex PCR, and its TCRdb copy is limited to in-frame clones, with some not included. Of roughly 72,000 clones detected, 90% to 95% appear once; the ten largest clones hold about 15%. The sequenced sample was CD4+ or CD8+ T cells sorted from blood, obtained in a trial of the OX40 agonist ivuxolimab. The receptors derive from an adult with an advanced solid tumor such as melanoma, head and neck, liver or kidney cancer.

The gene calls are TRBV4-2 and TRBJ2-1; 7 nucleotides agree with TRBD1. Germline values: CDR1 LGHNA, CDR2 YNFKEQ. The J segment lost 2 bases and the V segment lost 3 bases, leaving 4 bases of the junction unmatched. CDR3 size: 15 residues. CDR3 bases: TGTGCCAGCAGCCACGGGACAGAACCCTACAATGAGCAGTTCTTC. Translating it yields CASSHGTEPYNEQFF.

The chain joins TRBV27 to TRBJ2-4, with 8 nucleotides matching TRBD1. The germline V gene encodes CDR1 MNHEY and CDR2 SMNVEV (reference sequence). The CDR3 has 13 residues. V trimming: 6 bases; J trimming: 11 bases; junction bases outside the gene matches: 9. CDR3 bases: TGTGCCAGCAGCTGGACAGGGCCTGCTTTTCAGTACTTC. Protein: CASSWTGPAFQYF.

The chain links TRBV19 to TRBJ2-3; 10 bases map to TRBD2. The CDR3 runs to 15 residues. V gave up 5 bases and J gave up 5 bases; unmatched junction bases: 7. The V gene's germline CDR1 is LNHDA and CDR2 SQIVND (reference sequence). The CDR3 sequence: CASSGTSGTGDTQYF. DNA of the CDR3: TGTGCCAGTAGTGGAACTAGCGGGACTGGAGATACGCAGTATTTT. Using reference TRBV19 and TRBJ2-3 for the parts outside the CDR3, the full variable domain is DGGITQSPKYLFRKEGQNVTLSCEQNLNHDAMYWYRQDPGQGLRLIYYSQIVNDFQKGDIAEGYSVSREKKESFPLTVTSAQKNPTAFYLCASSGTSGTGDTQYFGPGTRLTVL.

This rearrangement joins TRBV29-1 to TRBJ2-7; no reliable D call. This CDR3 is built from 12 residues. CDR1 SQVTM and CDR2 ANQGSEA come from the germline V gene. V lost 3 bases and J 3 bases, leaving 9 bases between the germline ends. The CDR3 protein is CSVDGGDYEQYF. In nucleotides, the CDR3 is TGCAGCGTTGACGGCGGCGACTACGAGCAGTACTTC.

The chain joins TRBV9 to TRBJ2-2; 10 bases map to TRBD2. Germline values: CDR1 SGDLS, CDR2 YYNGEE. This CDR3 has 14 amino acids. J gave up 3 bases and V 7 bases, and 3 bases lay outside the gene matches. The chain's CDR3 is CASLAGEDTGELFF. DNA of the CDR3: TGTGCCAGCCTAGCGGGAGAGGACACCGGGGAGCTGTTTTTT.